A single sample is the source of the 2 T cell receptor beta chains below, sequenced in a study of T cells after yellow fever vaccination. MiXCR, applied by TCRdb to the 5' RACE reads, yields one record per CDR3 protein. The repertoire holds 600,000 to 750,000 distinct CDR3 sequences, with around 12% as singletons. The sequencing used PBMCs, collected on the day of the yellow fever booster vaccination. Source of these receptors: a man aged 25-40 years who received the YFV17D yellow fever vaccine.

The V gene is TRBV7-8, the J gene TRBJ2-5; no firm D call. The ends were cut back, 1 base at V and 4 bases at J, with 13 bases in the middle. The CDR3 is 15 residues long. CDR1 is SGHVS and CDR2 is FQNEAQ in the germline V gene. DNA of the CDR3: TGTGCCAGCAGCTTAGAGTCTCAGTCAGGAGAGACCCAGTACTTC. The encoded protein is CASSLESQSGETQYF. Supplemented by reference TRBV7-8 and TRBJ2-5, the full variable domain reads GAGVSQSPRYKVAKRGQDVALRCDPISGHVSLFWYQQALGQGPEFLTYFQNEAQLDKSGLPSDRFFAERPEGSVSTLKIQRTQQEDSAVYLCASSLESQSGETQYFGPGTRLLVL.

This chain connects TRBV5-1 to TRBJ2-3; TRBD1 matches at 9 bases. J gave up 3 bases and V 3 bases, and 11 bases lay outside the gene matches. Germline V gene lookup returns CDR1 SGHRS and CDR2 YFSETQ. This CDR3 is 17 amino acids long. CDR3 region: CASSSKTGTGWTDTQYF. In nucleotides, the CDR3 is TGCGCCAGCAGCTCAAAAACCGGGACAGGGTGGACAGATACGCAGTATTTT.